Sequencing of this T cell receptor (beta chain) was carried out in a study of blood T cells in healthy people across ages. Study results and caveats: Long-lived donors exceeded aged donors in naive CD4+ cells and diversity.

Through a sample-barcoded 5' primer and a J-beta primer mix, a second PCR was run for 7 to 11 cycles. TCRdb re-called the 5' RACE reads through MiXCR, storing one row per CDR3 protein. The profile shows around 790,000 distinct CDR3 sequences, more than 40% of them singletons. Comments on this clonotype: What it recognizes is unknown.

The TCR sequence derives from a man in his sixties in good health. Sequenced material: blood.

The CDR3 protein is CASRTPLTDTQYF. The DNA for the CDR3 is TGTGCCAGCAGAACCCCCTTGACAGATACGCAGTATTTT. The chain links TRBV6-5 to TRBJ2-3, with D hard to call. Trimming removed 6 bases from V and 3 bases from J, with 10 bases in between. The CDR3 covers 13 residues. Germline V gene sequence: CDR1 MNHEY, CDR2 SVGAGI.